The 20 T cell receptor beta chains given below trace back to one sample, sequenced in a study of tumor and adjacent non-tumor tissue in lung cancer. Three rounds of nested PCR, following a modified ARM-PCR protocol, produced the TCRbeta library. TCRdb called the multiplex PCR reads again in MiXCR, with one record for every CDR3 protein. The table shows tens of thousands of distinct CDR3 sequences, with around 70% occurring only once. This sample's RNA came from whole unsorted tissue. Distant lung tissue was collected more than 3 cm away from the tumor edge. Input material: distant non-tumor lung tissue. All receptors come from a woman between 50 and 59 years old with non-small cell lung cancer.

A word on this clonotype: The conserved closing phenylalanine or tryptophan is absent in this CDR3, likely reflecting a read error. CDR3 bases: TGTGCCAGCAGCTTATCTCCGAGTCCATCCTTCGAGCAGTACTCC. It encodes CASSLSPSPSFEQYS. The rearrangement links TRBV11-2 to TRBJ2-7; D is unclear. Germline CDR1 SGHAT, CDR2 FQNNGV. The CDR3 runs to 15 residues.

A word on this clonotype: A clone one base away is much larger, so this may be a read error. The V gene is TRBV5-4, the J gene TRBJ2-1; 8 nucleotides line up with TRBD2. Germline CDR1 is SGHNT and CDR2 is YYREEE (reference sequence). The CDR3 sequence is 17 residues long. J lost 6 bases, V lost 4 bases, and 15 bases had no gene match. CDR3 sequence reads: CASSRGGNSGYVNEQFF. CDR3 DNA: TGTGCCAGCAGCCGGGGGGGGAATAGCGGGTACGTCAATGAGCAGTTCTTC. The entire variable domain, with the rest obtained from reference TRBV5-4 and TRBJ2-1, is as follows: ETGVTQSPTHLIKTRGQQVTLRCSSQSGHNTVSWYQQALGQGPQFIFQYYREEENGRGNFPPRFSGLQFPNYSSELNVNALELDDSALYLCASSRGGNSGYVNEQFFGPGTRLTVL.

Details on this clonotype: A clone one base away is much larger, so this may be a read error. This chain links TRBV20-1 with TRBJ2-1; tentative D call: TRBD1 (5 bases). Germline V gives CDR1 DFQATT, CDR2 SNEGSKA (reference sequence). This CDR3 contains 13 residues. The CDR3 DNA follows: TGCAGTGCTAGTGGGCAGGGCCGAATTGAGCGGTTCTTC. This gives the protein CSASGQGRIERFF.

Points on this clonotype: This may arise from a read error, as a much more abundant clone is one base away. J is TRBJ2-7 and V is TRBV6-1; D perhaps matches TRBD2 (6 bases). Between the trimmed V and J ends, which lost 3 bases and 3 bases, there was a span of 9 bases. CDR3 size: 13 residues. Germline V lookup: CDR1 MNHNS, CDR2 SASEGT. The CDR3 coding sequence is TGTGCCAGCAGTGAGGAGGGATACTACGAGCAGTACTTC. This encodes CASSEEGYYEQYF.

Note on this clonotype: One base away lies a much larger clone, so this may be a sequencing read error. The rearrangement joins TRBV20-1 to TRBJ2-7; D could derive from TRBD1 or TRBD2 (5 bases each). The germline V gene encodes CDR1 DFQATT and CDR2 SNEGSKA (reference sequence). The CDR3 sequence is 14 residues long. The CDR3 DNA reads TGCAGTGCTAGGACAAGTCTGGGACCCTACGTGCAGTACTTC. Translated: CSARTSLGPYVQYF.

In the case of this clonotype: This likely comes from a read error, as the CDR3 has no conserved phenylalanine or tryptophan at its end. It is unclear where the CDR3 begins or ends on the DNA, so no DNA is shown, and the CDR3 is as TCRdb lists it. V is TRBV11-2 and J is TRBJ2-7; the table's D call, TRBD1, has no DNA check behind it. CDR1 and CDR2 from the germline V gene are SGHAT and FQNNGV. The CDR3 contains 15 residues when both ends are counted. The CDR3: CASSFETGVTYKQYI.

Points on this clonotype: The junction departs from the called germline gene at one end, perhaps through a read error. V is TRBV11-2 and J is TRBJ1-5, with D unresolved. Germline CDR1 is SGHAT and CDR2 is FQNNGV. This CDR3 comprises 15 residues. CDR3 DNA: TGTGCCAGGAGCTTAGCGGGCCGAGGCATTCGGCCCCAGCATTTT. Its translation: CARSLAGRGIRPQHF. Together with reference TRBV11-2 and TRBJ1-5, the CDR3 gives the full variable domain: EAGVAQSPRYKIIEKRQSVAFWCNPISGHATLYWYQQILGQGPKLLIQFQNNGVVDDSQLPKDRFSAERLKGVDSTLKIQPAKLEDSAVYLCARSLAGRGIRPQHFGDGTRLSIL.

The J gene is TRBJ1-1, the V gene TRBV6-1; a possible D gene is TRBD1 (5 bases). Germline CDR1 MNHNS, CDR2 SASEGT. The CDR3 is 14 residues long. V was shortened by 4 bases and J by 7 bases, with 16 bases between the two germline ends. CDR3 DNA: TGTGCCAGCAGTGGTGGGGGGTGCAACTATGAAGCTTTCTTT. This translates into CASSGGGCNYEAFF.

The chain carries TRBV6-2 or TRBV6-3 and TRBJ1-5; D not certain. V gave up 7 bases and J gave up 4 bases, with 32 bases separating them. This CDR3 has 20 residues. Germline lookup yields CDR1 MNHEY and CDR2 SVGEGT. Here the CDR3 DNA reads TGTGCCAGCACTTTCGAATCTATGGTATATGTCAGTGGTCTTAATCAGCCCCAGCATTTT. It encodes CASTFESMVYVSGLNQPQHF.

On this clonotype itself: An end of the junction differs from the germline gene, which may be a read error. V is TRBV11-2 and J is TRBJ2-2, with TRBD1 as a possible D gene (6 bases). Germline V gene lookup returns CDR1 SGHAT and CDR2 FQNNGV. This CDR3 spans 14 amino acids. The CDR3 here is CASTKNWDNGELLF. Here the CDR3 DNA reads TGTGCCAGCACCAAAAACTGGGACAACGGGGAGCTGCTTTTT.

About this clonotype itself: A read error may be the cause here, since a much bigger clone is one base away. This chain connects TRBV20-1 to TRBJ2-7, with D perhaps matching TRBD1 (5 bases). CDR3 length: 14 amino acids. From germline, CDR1 is DFQATT and CDR2 SNEGSKA (reference sequence). The V end lost 8 bases, the J end lost 3 bases, and 20 bases lay between the germline ends. CDR3 DNA: TGCAGTACTAAACACGATTATCAGGGCTACGAGCAGTACTTC. It is translated as CSTKHDYQGYEQYF.

The rearrangement joins TRBV19 to TRBJ2-5; D perhaps matches TRBD2 (6 bases). V lost 7 bases to trimming and J lost 5 bases, with 17 bases between them. This CDR3 is 14 amino acids long. Germline V gene data show CDR1 as LNHDA and CDR2 as SQIVND (reference sequence). Here the CDR3 reads CASNVGPGGETQYF. The CDR3 nucleotides are TGTGCCAGTAATGTGGGACCCGGAGGGGAGACCCAGTACTTC.

The count of this clonotype is one. J is TRBJ2-1 and V is TRBV11-2; 9 bases match TRBD2. There are 15 residues in the CDR3. Germline V gene lookup returns CDR1 SGHAT and CDR2 FQNNGV. Trimming removed 6 bases from V and 5 bases from J; junction bases left unmatched: 8. This CDR3 reads CASSRASGNHNEQFF. For the CDR3, the DNA is TGTGCCAGCAGTCGGGCTAGCGGGAATCACAATGAGCAGTTCTTC.

This clonotype showed up many times. The V call is TRBV6-5, the J call TRBJ2-3; the D is unclear. V lost 7 bases and J 6 bases, leaving 8 bases between the germline ends. From germline, CDR1 is MNHEY and CDR2 SVGAGI. The CDR3 runs to 11 residues. The CDR3 sequence is CASNLGDTQYF. DNA of the CDR3: TGTGCCAGCAATCTTGGGGATACGCAGTATTTT.

Details on this clonotype: This may be a read error: a much more frequent sequence differs by one nucleotide. This chain joins TRBV29-1 and TRBJ1-2; 9 nucleotides agree with TRBD1. Germline V gene sequence: CDR1 SQVTM, CDR2 ANQGSEA. The CDR3 length is 16 residues. After removal of 6 bases from V and 7 bases from J, the junction contained 18 bases not matched to a gene. The CDR3 nucleotides are TGCAGCGTCCAACTCGGGAGGGACAGGGCTTCTAGTGGCTACACCTTC. Its protein is CSVQLGRDRASSGYTF.

This clonotype was observed at least ten times. The chain couples TRBV6-1 to TRBJ2-3; possible D gene TRBD1, 6 bases. Germline loops: CDR1 MNHNS, CDR2 SASEGT. The CDR3 spans 14 residues. With 2 bases removed from V and 4 bases from J, the gap between germline ends came to 10 bases. CDR3 loop: CASSETGRADTQYF. CDR3 coding DNA: TGTGCCAGCAGTGAAACAGGGCGGGCAGATACGCAGTATTTT.

This clonotype has a single count. A much larger clone lies a single base off, so this may be a read error. The chain recombines TRBV6-2 or TRBV6-3 with TRBJ2-1, with 9 bases matching TRBD1. The CDR3 extends over 15 amino acids. V trimming: 7 bases; J trimming: 4 bases; junction bases outside the gene matches: 8. Germline CDR1 reads MNHEY; CDR2 reads SVGEGT. The CDR3 spells CASNWGQGGYNEQFF. The CDR3 coding sequence is TGTGCCAGCAACTGGGGACAGGGCGGGTACAATGAGCAGTTCTTC.

This clonotype was found a few times. The V gene is TRBV4-1, the J gene TRBJ2-5; a weak D match, TRBD2 (7 bases). CDR3 length: 17 residues. V lost 1 base, J lost 4 bases, and 19 bases lay in between. Germline loops: CDR1 MGHRA, CDR2 YSYEKL. DNA of the CDR3: TGCGCCAGCAGCCAAGCTAGCAGGGGAGGGGAAGGAGAGACCCAGTACTTC. This sequence encodes CASSQASRGGEGETQYF.

With respect to this clonotype: This could be a read error, since a much larger clone is one nucleotide away. The chain joins TRBV6-1 to TRBJ2-5; D ambiguous. The CDR3 covers 13 residues. CDR1 is MNHNS, CDR2 SASEGT, per germline. CDR3 DNA: TGTGTCAGCAGTGAAATACGGGCGGAGACCCAGTACTTC. Protein product: CVSSEIRAETQYF.

Of note for this clonotype: This may come from a read error, since a much larger clone is one base off. The chain combines TRBV12-3 or TRBV12-4 with TRBJ2-2; 7 bases are a match to TRBD1. There are 15 residues in the CDR3. V lost 6 bases, J lost 10 bases, and 14 bases stayed unmatched. In DNA, the CDR3 is TGTGCCAGCAGGACCGACAGGGAGATTGCCGTGGAGCTGTTTTTT. It is translated as CASRTDREIAVELFF.